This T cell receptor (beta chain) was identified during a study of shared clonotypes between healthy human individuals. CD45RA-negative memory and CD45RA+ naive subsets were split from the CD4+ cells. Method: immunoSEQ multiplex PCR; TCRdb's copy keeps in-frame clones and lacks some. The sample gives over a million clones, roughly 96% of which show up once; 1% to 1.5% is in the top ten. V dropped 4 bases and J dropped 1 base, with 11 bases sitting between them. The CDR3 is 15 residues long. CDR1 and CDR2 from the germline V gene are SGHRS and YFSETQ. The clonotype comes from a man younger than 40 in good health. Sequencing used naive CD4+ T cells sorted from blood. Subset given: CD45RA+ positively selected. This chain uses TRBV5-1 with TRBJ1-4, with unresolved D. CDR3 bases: TGCGCCAGCAGCCCCCACCTACTAACTAATGAAAAACTGTTTTTT. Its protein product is CASSPHLLTNEKLFF.